Shown below are 7 T cell receptor beta chains from a single sample sequenced in a study of T cell changes during pregnancy in multiple sclerosis. Clones were read by immunoSEQ multiplex PCR, and TCRdb kept only the in-frame ones, dropping some. The sample shows about 59,000 clones, around 94% of them seen only once. The sequencing used CD8+ T cells from peripheral blood mononuclear cells, collected after pregnancy. The receptor set was obtained from a female donor with multiple sclerosis, enrolled in a pregnancy study.

The chain couples TRBV28 to TRBJ1-1; D is ambiguous. The V gene lost 6 bases and the J gene lost 0 bases, with 8 bases spanning the gap. Germline CDR1 MDHEN, CDR2 SYDVKM. The CDR3 runs to 13 residues. Here the CDR3 DNA reads TGTGCCAGCAGACTTTCAATGAACACTGAAGCTTTCTTT. It specifies CASRLSMNTEAFF.

This clone was recorded only once. This chain links TRBV9 with TRBJ2-2; tentatively, D is TRBD1 (6 bases). Germline V lookup: CDR1 SGDLS, CDR2 YYNGEE. The CDR3 loop spans 14 amino acids. V was trimmed by 9 bases and J by 4 bases, leaving 16 bases between them. The CDR3 region is CAKQGKSRTGELFF. For the CDR3, the DNA is TGTGCCAAACAGGGAAAGAGTCGCACCGGGGAGCTGTTTTTT.

The V gene is TRBV7-9, the J gene TRBJ2-3, with 8 bases identical to TRBD2. The CDR3 has 15 amino acids. After removal of 7 bases from V and 0 bases from J, the junction contained 6 bases not matched to a gene. Germline CDR1 is SEHNR and CDR2 is FQNEAQ (reference sequence). CDR3 in amino acids: CASTRGLVSTDTQYF. The CDR3 nucleotides read TGTGCCAGCACCAGGGGACTAGTTAGCACAGATACGCAGTATTTT. The entire variable domain, with the rest obtained from reference TRBV7-9 and TRBJ2-3, is as follows: DTGVSQNPRHKITKRGQNVTFRCDPISEHNRLYWYRQTLGQGPEFLTYFQNEAQLEKSRLLSDRFSAERPKGSFSTLEIQRTEQGDSAMYLCASTRGLVSTDTQYFGPGTRLTVL.

This clone appeared a single time. The rearrangement uses TRBV7-8 and TRBJ2-3; D ambiguous. V dropped 1 base and J dropped 6 bases, with 5 bases sitting between them. The CDR3 has 12 amino acids. The V gene's germline CDR1 is SGHVS and CDR2 FQNEAQ. In nucleotides, the CDR3 is TGTGCCAGCAGCTTAGACTTGGATACGCAGTATTTT. Translating gives CASSLDLDTQYF.

The chain combines TRBV15 with TRBJ1-4; TRBD1 might be the D (5 bases). V was trimmed by 5 bases and J by 8 bases, leaving 12 bases between them. This CDR3 spans 13 amino acids. Germline lookup yields CDR1 LNHNV and CDR2 YYDKDF (reference sequence). The CDR3, as DNA: TGTGCCACCAGCCGGGGGAAGACAGAAAAACTGTTTTTT. Protein: CATSRGKTEKLFF.

This chain uses TRBV18 with TRBJ2-7, with D hard to call. The CDR3 consists of 17 residues. Germline CDR1 and CDR2: KGHSH and LQKENI. The ends were cut back, 4 bases at V and 3 bases at J, with 22 bases in the middle. In DNA, the CDR3 is TGTGCCAGCTCACTAACGACTCGCCGAACTATGGACTACGAGCAGTACTTC. Protein product: CASSLTTRRTMDYEQYF.

The CDR3 is CASSLGLAGSDEQYF. The CDR3 DNA reads as TGTGCCAGCAGCTTAGGACTAGCAGGATCGGACGAGCAGTACTTC. The genes are TRBV7-8 and TRBJ2-7, with TRBD2 identical over 7 bases. Looked up from germline, CDR1 is SGHVS and CDR2 is FQNEAQ. CDR3 length: 15 residues. V lost 1 base to trimming and J lost 5 bases; unmatched junction nucleotides: 8.